The 21 T cell receptor beta chains presented below share a single source sample, sequenced in a study of blood T cells in healthy people across ages. The authors ran a second PCR of about 6 to 12 cycles using a sample-barcoded 5' primer and a J-beta primer mix. TCRdb re-derived calls from the 5' RACE reads in MiXCR, one entry per CDR3 protein. This sample has around 1.7 million distinct CDR3 sequences, with approximately 30% found just once. Sequenced input: blood. The receptors shown here come from a woman younger than 45 in good health.

Regarding this clonotype: A read error may be the cause here, since a much bigger clone is one base away. The chain couples TRBV20-1 to TRBJ2-5, with TRBD2 as a possible D gene (5 bases). The CDR3 totals 13 residues. Trimming removed 5 bases from V and 11 bases from J, with 21 bases in between. Germline V gene sequence: CDR1 DFQATT, CDR2 SNEGSKA (reference sequence). CDR3 residues: CSAHGRLGNEQYF. The CDR3 DNA reads TGCAGTGCTCACGGACGGCTCGGGAATGAGCAGTACTTC.

V is TRBV30 and J is TRBJ2-1, with 7 bases lining up with TRBD2. This CDR3 comprises 13 residues. Trimming took 8 bases from V and 5 from J; bases not matched to a gene: 9. Germline loops: CDR1 GTSNPN, CDR2 SVGIG (reference sequence). The CDR3 nucleotides read TGTGCCGGCCTGGGGGGGGTGAACAATGAGCAGTTCTTC. Translation gives CAGLGGVNNEQFF. Based on the CDR3 plus reference TRBV30 and TRBJ2-1, the full variable domain is SQTIHQWPATLVQPVGSPLSLECTVEGTSNPNLYWYRQAAGRGLQLLFYSVGIGQISSEVPQNLSASRPQDRQFILSSKKLLLSDSGFYLCAGLGGVNNEQFFGPGTRLTVL.

This clonotype was counted only a few times. The chain employs TRBV20-1 and TRBJ2-7; no clear D. The germline gives CDR1 DFQATT, CDR2 SNEGSKA (reference sequence). This CDR3 spans 15 amino acids. V lost 1 base, J lost 1 base, and 14 bases lay in between. The CDR3 DNA sequence: TGCAGTGCTAGAGCGCCGGAAGGTTGGTCCTACGAGCAGTACTTC. As protein: CSARAPEGWSYEQYF.

This clonotype was counted a few times. V and J are TRBV11-2 and TRBJ1-2, with D perhaps matching TRBD1 (6 bases). The CDR3 contains 12 residues. V gave up 4 bases and J gave up 11 bases, with 14 bases separating them. Germline-derived CDR1 and CDR2 are SGHAT and FQNNGV. CDR3 nucleotide sequence: TGTGCCAGCAGCTCGACAGGTTTGGCGTACACCTTC. It is translated as CASSSTGLAYTF.

The V gene is TRBV5-1, the J gene TRBJ1-1; 7 bases match TRBD1. V gave up 1 base and J gave up 0 bases; unmatched junction bases: 3. This CDR3 comprises 15 residues. From germline, CDR1 is SGHRS and CDR2 YFSETQ. CDR3: CASSLLRGVNTEAFF. The CDR3 nucleotides are TGCGCCAGCAGCTTGCTCAGGGGGGTGAACACTGAAGCTTTCTTT.

This clonotype was picked up many times. The rearrangement joins TRBV6-5 to TRBJ2-5; D may be TRBD2 (6 bases). CDR3 length equals 14 residues. The germline V gene encodes CDR1 MNHEY and CDR2 SVGAGI. V dropped 6 bases and J dropped 3 bases, with 14 bases sitting between them. The CDR3 sequence: CASSRRAVEETQYF. In DNA form, the CDR3 reads TGTGCCAGCAGCCGGAGGGCCGTAGAAGAGACCCAGTACTTC.

This clonotype was counted between two and nine times. The chain recombines TRBV27 with TRBJ2-7, with 7 positions matching TRBD1. Germline V gene lookup returns CDR1 MNHEY and CDR2 SMNVEV (reference sequence). This CDR3 is built from 16 residues. The ends lost 2 bases at V and 1 base at J; junction bases unmatched: 8. The CDR3 coding sequence is TGTGCCAGCAGTTTAGTGGGACAGCCTAGATCCTACGAGCAGTACTTC. This sequence encodes CASSLVGQPRSYEQYF.

In its sample, this clonotype was seen once. The chain uses TRBV7-2 and TRBJ1-3, with D maybe TRBD1 (5 bases). Germline CDR1 is SGHTA and CDR2 is FQGNSA. V shed 5 bases and J shed 6 bases, with 17 bases lying between them. This CDR3 comprises 15 residues. The DNA of the CDR3 is TGTGCCAGCAGCCCAAGGGCAGGGCAGATAAACACCATATATTTT. The encoded protein is CASSPRAGQINTIYF.

The chain combines TRBV9 with TRBJ2-1; tentative D call: TRBD1 (5 bases). Germline V gene sequence: CDR1 SGDLS, CDR2 YYNGEE. V gave up 7 bases and J gave up 9 bases, with 17 bases separating them. The CDR3 contains 13 residues. CDR3 in DNA: TGTGCCAGCCAACCAGCGACAGCCGGTGAGCAGTTCTTC. This sequence encodes CASQPATAGEQFF.

This clonotype has a handful of counts. One end of the junction fails to match germline, which may point to a read error. DNA for the CDR3: TGCAGCGTTGTTGTCTATAATTCGCCCCTCCACTTT. The encoded protein is CSVVVYNSPLHF. V gene TRBV29-1 combines with J gene TRBJ1-6; no firm D call. Germline V gives CDR1 SQVTM, CDR2 ANQGSEA. The CDR3 extends over 12 amino acids.

This clonotype occurred a few times. The junction differs from germline at one of its ends, possibly a read error. The chain couples TRBV7-2 to TRBJ2-1; no clear D. The CDR3 sequence is 13 residues long. CDR1 is SGHTA, CDR2 FQGNSA, per germline. The CDR3 loop reads CAGSLGHVNEQFF. The DNA for the CDR3 is TGTGCCGGCAGCTTAGGGCACGTCAATGAGCAGTTCTTC.

This clonotype was seen just once. A much larger clone lies one base from this, so it may be a read error. The J gene is TRBJ2-4, the V gene TRBV4-3, with D maybe TRBD2 (7 bases). Germline V lookup: CDR1 LGHNA, CDR2 YSLEER. This CDR3 contains 16 residues. CDR3 residues: CAGSQEGGVQTNIQYF. In nucleotides, the CDR3 is TGCGCCGGCAGCCAAGAAGGGGGGGTGCAAACCAACATTCAGTACTTC.

Written as DNA, the CDR3 is TGCAGCGTTGAAAACACACGCCGCGAGGACGGCACAGATACGCAGTATTTT. It encodes CSVENTRREDGTDTQYF. This chain connects TRBV29-1 to TRBJ2-3; no definite D call. The CDR3 has 17 amino acids. Trimming removed 2 bases at V and 1 base at J, with 19 bases between. Per the germline V gene, CDR1 is SQVTM and CDR2 is ANQGSEA.

This clonotype was recorded a few times. V is TRBV9 and J is TRBJ2-1; TRBD1 is a possible D gene (5 bases). The V gene lost 4 bases and the J gene lost 2 bases, with 13 bases spanning the gap. The length of the CDR3 is 15 residues. CDR1 is SGDLS and CDR2 is YYNGEE in the germline V gene. This CDR3 is CASSPRTTPYNEQFF. The CDR3 DNA reads TGTGCCAGCAGCCCTCGGACAACCCCCTACAATGAGCAGTTCTTC.

With respect to this clonotype: One junction end does not reproduce the germline sequence, and a read error may be involved. The V gene is TRBV2, the J gene TRBJ1-2; 7 positions agree with TRBD1. Germline V lookup: CDR1 SNHLY, CDR2 FYNNEI. There are 17 residues in the CDR3. CDR3 protein: CASREGTAGPANYGYTF. The CDR3 bases are TGTGCCAGCAGGGAAGGGACAGCCGGCCCGGCTAACTATGGCTACACCTTC.

The rearrangement links TRBV20-1 to TRBJ1-5; D might be TRBD1 (6 bases). There are 15 residues in the CDR3. Germline CDR1 reads DFQATT; CDR2 reads SNEGSKA (reference sequence). V gave up 2 bases and J gave up 3 bases, with 14 bases separating them. In DNA form, the CDR3 reads TGCAGTGCTAGACCCGCCGGACAGCCCAATCAGCCCCAGCATTTT. This gives the protein CSARPAGQPNQPQHF.

This clonotype was found many times. This chain joins TRBV3-1 and TRBJ2-1, with TRBD2 matching over 11 bases. Germline CDR1 reads LGHDT; CDR2 reads YNNKEL (reference sequence). This CDR3 spans 15 amino acids. V gave up 3 bases and J gave up 5 bases; unmatched junction bases: 3. The CDR3 region has the DNA TGTGCCAGCAGCCAGGGACTAGCGGAACACAATGAGCAGTTCTTC. This encodes CASSQGLAEHNEQFF.

This clonotype has more than one count but fewer than ten. The rearrangement links TRBV3-1 to TRBJ1-6; tentative D call: TRBD1 (6 bases). Trimming took 2 bases from V and 7 from J, leaving 9 bases between them. This CDR3 is built from 14 residues. Per the germline V gene, CDR1 is LGHDT and CDR2 is YNNKEL (reference sequence). The CDR3 nucleotides read TGTGCCAGCAGCCAAAGGGGGGGCAATTCACCCCTCCACTTT. This gives the protein CASSQRGGNSPLHF. The entire variable domain, with the rest obtained from reference TRBV3-1 and TRBJ1-6, is as follows: DTAVSQTPKYLVTQMGNDKSIKCEQNLGHDTMYWYKQDSKKFLKIMFSYNNKELIINETVPNRFSPKSPDKAHLNLHINSLELGDSAVYFCASSQRGGNSPLHFGNGTRLTVT.

This clonotype was found many times. The chain uses TRBV5-4 and TRBJ2-7; D perhaps matches TRBD2 (5 bases). CDR1 SGHNT and CDR2 YYREEE come from the germline V gene (reference sequence). V gave up 9 bases and J gave up 1 base, with 14 bases separating them. The CDR3 covers 13 residues. The CDR3 DNA reads as TGTGCCACCCGAGGGAGTATATCCTACGAGCAGTACTTC. It translates to CATRGSISYEQYF.

For this clonotype: A much larger clone lies one base from this, so it may be a read error. The rearrangement uses TRBV5-1 and TRBJ2-6; D is possibly TRBD2 (6 bases). The CDR3 has 13 residues. From germline, CDR1 is SGHRS and CDR2 YFSETQ. CDR3 loop: CASSSGTPNVPTF. DNA of the CDR3: TGCGCCAGCAGCTCCGGGACTCCCAACGTCCCGACTTTC. Complete variable domain (other parts from reference TRBV5-1 and TRBJ2-6): KAGVTQTPRYLIKTRGQQVTLSCSPISGHRSVSWYQQTPGQGLQFLFEYFSETQRNKGNFPGRFSGRQFSNSRSEMNVSTLELGDSALYLCASSSGTPNVPTFGAGSRLTVL.

The chain has TRBV5-1 and TRBJ2-1; a weak D match, TRBD2 (7 bases). TRBJ2-7 matches the DNA end more closely, so the J call is doubtful. The CDR3 has 13 amino acids. Germline V gene lookup returns CDR1 SGHRS and CDR2 YFSETQ. CDR3 nucleotides: TGCGCCAGCAGCGGTGCTCCGGGGGGCGGGCAGTACTTC. The encoded protein is CASSGAPGGGQYF.